This TCR beta chain was recovered during a study of low-dose radiotherapy and immunotherapy resistance in tumors (dated by TCRdb to between 2021 and 2024). Describing the broader study: In Cohort 1, 0.5 Gy per fraction was delivered every 2 weeks, and a total PTV dose of 6.5 Gy was prescribed. Patients took aspirin 300 mg orally once daily for four cycles, starting on cycle 1 day 1. Trial participants were not randomized into treatment groups. Eight patients were included in the translational analysis: three from the first dose cohort and the first five from the second dose cohort. Intravenous cyclophosphamide at 200 mg/m2 was administered every two weeks, one day ahead of each radiation and immunotherapy administration. Patients in Cohort 2 were given 1 Gy per fraction every two weeks, for a total of 13 Gy across 26 weeks. Nivolumab and ipilimumab were both given intravenously, with nivolumab at a 240 mg flat dose every two weeks and ipilimumab at 1 mg/kg every six weeks.

The CDR3 measures 15 amino acids from cysteine to phenylalanine. This entry keeps only the CDR3 DNA: 45 bases, framed from base 1. According to the germline V gene, CDR1 reads MNHEY and CDR2 reads SVGEGT. First-strand cDNA was synthesized with Superscript III and a set of TRAV- and TRBV-specific primers, covering both TCRalpha and TCRbeta chains. TCRs were amplified with Phusion for 15 to 25 PCR cycles using a constant-region primer together with the adapter attached to the V primers. The isolated mRNA was amplified using the MessageAmp II aRNA Amplification Kit, with in vitro transcription performed for around 16 hours at 37 degrees C. mRNA for TCR sequencing was isolated with the Dynabeads mRNA DIRECT Purification Kit. Indexed Illumina adapters were added in a second Phusion PCR of about 25 cycles, and the PCR products were purified with AMPure XP beads. An Illumina MiniSeq instrument was used to deep-sequence the TCRalpha and TCRbeta libraries. The authors processed their data as follows. Custom Perl scripts were used to pool TCR sequences that encoded the same protein, to remove out-of-frame sequences, and to calculate the abundance of each clonotype. Any TCR sequence backed by just one read was left out of the analysis. The metrics used to describe the repertoires included Shannon entropy, Gini index, clonality, richness, and the frequency of TCRs shared between repertoires. Using fastp trimming at Q25 and MiXCR clonotype assembly, TCRdb reanalyzed the public sequencing data and kept in-frame beta chains. Each entry is one CDR3 protein sequence, shown with its most common DNA and genes. The V and J calls and clone size come from TCRdb's table, not from the authors' own analysis. This sample is represented by 80,000 to 95,000 distinct CDR3 sequences; around 9.2% of them were singletons. The ten largest clones capture around 0.96% of the sample.

At least ten counts were recorded for this clonotype. Its antigen has not been determined. The junction departs from germline at one end; a sequencing error may be responsible. The sample's time point, from its label and the paper: before trial treatment. Donors were enrolled in RACIN, a single-arm phase I dose-escalation trial combining nivolumab, ipilimumab, aspirin, low-dose cyclophosphamide and low-dose radiotherapy. Eligible patients had advanced, TIL-negative solid tumors. Here the sequenced sample was PBMCs, taken before treatment. In this chain, TRBV6-2 or TRBV6-3 is recombined with TRBJ2-1; the D gene is possibly TRBD1 or TRBD2, each agreeing over 5 bases. This receptor was taken from a male donor with prostate cancer. CDR3 region: CASRLPGPSNNEQFF. Here is the DNA: TGTGCCAGCAGACTTCCGGGACCCTCCAACAATGAGCAGTTCTTC.